These 2 T cell receptor beta chains share one sample of origin, sequenced in a study of cytomegalovirus exposure and HLA in healthy donors (dated by TCRdb to 2017 to 2019). The protocol used for the library was the immunoSEQ multiplex PCR assay. TCRdb took this table from immuneACCESS and kept in-frame rearrangements with V and J called. Such tables lack part of the clones; where checked against another copy, unresolved V genes explain under half of the gap, and the rest is unexplained. Here the sample has 110,000 or so clones; about nine tenths occur a single time. The ten most abundant clones make up around 2.1% of the sample. Sequencing was carried out using PBMCs. These receptors were collected from a young woman in good health and CMV-seronegative.

This chain joins TRBV2 and TRBJ2-1, with D perhaps TRBD1 (6 bases). CDR1 and CDR2 (germline): SNHLY, FYNNEI. The CDR3 loop spans 15 amino acids. V was cut by 7 bases and J by 0 bases, with 13 bases left in between. CDR3 bases: TGTGCCAGCAACGGTGACAGGAGCTCCTACAATGAGCAGTTCTTC. It codes for CASNGDRSSYNEQFF.

A single count supports this clone. The chain links TRBV4-3 to TRBJ1-4, with 9 bases that match TRBD1. V gave up 4 bases and J gave up 0 bases; unmatched junction bases: 12. Per the germline V gene, CDR1 is LGHNA and CDR2 is YSLEER. The CDR3 runs to 19 residues. In nucleotides, the CDR3 is TGCGCCAGCAGCCTAAGCGGGACAGGGAGCTTTGCAACTAATGAAAAACTGTTTTTT. The encoded protein is CASSLSGTGSFATNEKLFF.